Included here is one TCR beta chain sequence, with context. What it binds is not known. CDR1 SEHNR and CDR2 FQNEAQ come from the germline V gene (reference sequence). V lost 1 base and J lost 2; bases outside the gene matches: 5. CDR3 length: 16 residues. Sequencing was performed with immunoSEQ multiplex PCR; in TCRdb, only in-frame clones are kept and a portion is missing. The sample lists 300,000 to 450,000 clones; just over 85% were seen once. The data belong to a study of cytomegalovirus exposure and HLA in healthy donors. General study findings and limits: The study put some 150 TCR beta chains on its list as cytomegalovirus-associated. The classifier, whose performance was assessed in both the original and validation cohorts, reportedly diagnosed cytomegalovirus status with high specificity and sensitivity. Clusters of TCRs from the first cohort tended to co-occur in the 95 to 150 validation repertoires (as a later analysis found). In vitro experiments confirmed that three CMV-associated chains were specific for CMV antigens.

Sequenced: PBMCs. This clonotype was obtained from a woman aged 18-35 years in good health and CMV-seronegative. The chain carries TRBV7-9 and TRBJ2-1; 7 nucleotides match TRBD2. The CDR3 is CASSLDAGVPYNEQFF. In DNA form, the CDR3 reads TGTGCCAGCAGCTTAGATGCGGGAGTGCCCTACAATGAGCAGTTCTTC.